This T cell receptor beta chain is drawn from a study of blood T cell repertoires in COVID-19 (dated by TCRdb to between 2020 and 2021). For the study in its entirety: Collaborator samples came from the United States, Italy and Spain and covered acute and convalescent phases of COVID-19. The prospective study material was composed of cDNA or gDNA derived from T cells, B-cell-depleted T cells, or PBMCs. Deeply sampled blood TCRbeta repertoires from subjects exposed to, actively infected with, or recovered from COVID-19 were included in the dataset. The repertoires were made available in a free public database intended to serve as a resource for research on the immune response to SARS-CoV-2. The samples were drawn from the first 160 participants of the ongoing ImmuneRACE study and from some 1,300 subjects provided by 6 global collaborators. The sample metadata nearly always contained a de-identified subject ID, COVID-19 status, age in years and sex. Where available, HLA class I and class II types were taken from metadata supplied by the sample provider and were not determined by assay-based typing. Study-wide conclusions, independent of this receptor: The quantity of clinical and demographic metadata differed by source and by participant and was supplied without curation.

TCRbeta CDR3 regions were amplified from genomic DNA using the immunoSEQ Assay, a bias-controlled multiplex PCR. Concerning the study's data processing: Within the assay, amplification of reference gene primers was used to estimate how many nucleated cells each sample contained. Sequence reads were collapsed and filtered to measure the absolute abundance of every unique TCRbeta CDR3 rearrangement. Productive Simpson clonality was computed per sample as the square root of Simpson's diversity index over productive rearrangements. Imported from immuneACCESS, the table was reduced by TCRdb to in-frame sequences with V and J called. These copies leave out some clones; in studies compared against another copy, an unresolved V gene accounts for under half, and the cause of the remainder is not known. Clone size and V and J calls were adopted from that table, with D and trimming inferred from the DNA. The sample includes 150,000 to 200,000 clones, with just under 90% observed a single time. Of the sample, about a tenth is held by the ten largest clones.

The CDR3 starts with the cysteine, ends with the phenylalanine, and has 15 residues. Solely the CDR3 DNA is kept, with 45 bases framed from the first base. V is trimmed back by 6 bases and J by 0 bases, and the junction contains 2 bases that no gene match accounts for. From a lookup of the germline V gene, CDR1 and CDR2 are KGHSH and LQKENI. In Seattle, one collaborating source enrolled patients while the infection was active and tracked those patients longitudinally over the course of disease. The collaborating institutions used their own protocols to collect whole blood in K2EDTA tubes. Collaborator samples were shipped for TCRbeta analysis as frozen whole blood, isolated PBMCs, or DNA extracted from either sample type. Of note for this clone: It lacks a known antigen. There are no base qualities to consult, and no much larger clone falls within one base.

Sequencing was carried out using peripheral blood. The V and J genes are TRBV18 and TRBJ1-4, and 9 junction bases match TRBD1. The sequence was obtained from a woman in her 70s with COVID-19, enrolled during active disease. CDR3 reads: CASSGQGATNEKLFF. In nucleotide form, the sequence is TGTGCCAGCTCGGGACAGGGCGCAACTAATGAAAAACTGTTTTTT.